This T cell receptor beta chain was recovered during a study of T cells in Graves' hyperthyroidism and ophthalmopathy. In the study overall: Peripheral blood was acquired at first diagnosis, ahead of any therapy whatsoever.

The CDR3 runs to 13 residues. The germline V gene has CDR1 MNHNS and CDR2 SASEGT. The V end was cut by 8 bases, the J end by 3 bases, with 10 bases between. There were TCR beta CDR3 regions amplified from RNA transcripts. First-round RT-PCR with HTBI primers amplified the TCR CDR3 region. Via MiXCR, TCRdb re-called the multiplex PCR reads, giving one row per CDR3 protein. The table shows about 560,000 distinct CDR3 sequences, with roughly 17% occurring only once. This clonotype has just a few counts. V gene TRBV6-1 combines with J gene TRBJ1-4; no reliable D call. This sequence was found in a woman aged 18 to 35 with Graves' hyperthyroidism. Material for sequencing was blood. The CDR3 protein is CASVGFPNEKLFF. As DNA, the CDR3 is TGTGCCAGCGTAGGGTTTCCTAATGAAAAACTGTTTTTT.